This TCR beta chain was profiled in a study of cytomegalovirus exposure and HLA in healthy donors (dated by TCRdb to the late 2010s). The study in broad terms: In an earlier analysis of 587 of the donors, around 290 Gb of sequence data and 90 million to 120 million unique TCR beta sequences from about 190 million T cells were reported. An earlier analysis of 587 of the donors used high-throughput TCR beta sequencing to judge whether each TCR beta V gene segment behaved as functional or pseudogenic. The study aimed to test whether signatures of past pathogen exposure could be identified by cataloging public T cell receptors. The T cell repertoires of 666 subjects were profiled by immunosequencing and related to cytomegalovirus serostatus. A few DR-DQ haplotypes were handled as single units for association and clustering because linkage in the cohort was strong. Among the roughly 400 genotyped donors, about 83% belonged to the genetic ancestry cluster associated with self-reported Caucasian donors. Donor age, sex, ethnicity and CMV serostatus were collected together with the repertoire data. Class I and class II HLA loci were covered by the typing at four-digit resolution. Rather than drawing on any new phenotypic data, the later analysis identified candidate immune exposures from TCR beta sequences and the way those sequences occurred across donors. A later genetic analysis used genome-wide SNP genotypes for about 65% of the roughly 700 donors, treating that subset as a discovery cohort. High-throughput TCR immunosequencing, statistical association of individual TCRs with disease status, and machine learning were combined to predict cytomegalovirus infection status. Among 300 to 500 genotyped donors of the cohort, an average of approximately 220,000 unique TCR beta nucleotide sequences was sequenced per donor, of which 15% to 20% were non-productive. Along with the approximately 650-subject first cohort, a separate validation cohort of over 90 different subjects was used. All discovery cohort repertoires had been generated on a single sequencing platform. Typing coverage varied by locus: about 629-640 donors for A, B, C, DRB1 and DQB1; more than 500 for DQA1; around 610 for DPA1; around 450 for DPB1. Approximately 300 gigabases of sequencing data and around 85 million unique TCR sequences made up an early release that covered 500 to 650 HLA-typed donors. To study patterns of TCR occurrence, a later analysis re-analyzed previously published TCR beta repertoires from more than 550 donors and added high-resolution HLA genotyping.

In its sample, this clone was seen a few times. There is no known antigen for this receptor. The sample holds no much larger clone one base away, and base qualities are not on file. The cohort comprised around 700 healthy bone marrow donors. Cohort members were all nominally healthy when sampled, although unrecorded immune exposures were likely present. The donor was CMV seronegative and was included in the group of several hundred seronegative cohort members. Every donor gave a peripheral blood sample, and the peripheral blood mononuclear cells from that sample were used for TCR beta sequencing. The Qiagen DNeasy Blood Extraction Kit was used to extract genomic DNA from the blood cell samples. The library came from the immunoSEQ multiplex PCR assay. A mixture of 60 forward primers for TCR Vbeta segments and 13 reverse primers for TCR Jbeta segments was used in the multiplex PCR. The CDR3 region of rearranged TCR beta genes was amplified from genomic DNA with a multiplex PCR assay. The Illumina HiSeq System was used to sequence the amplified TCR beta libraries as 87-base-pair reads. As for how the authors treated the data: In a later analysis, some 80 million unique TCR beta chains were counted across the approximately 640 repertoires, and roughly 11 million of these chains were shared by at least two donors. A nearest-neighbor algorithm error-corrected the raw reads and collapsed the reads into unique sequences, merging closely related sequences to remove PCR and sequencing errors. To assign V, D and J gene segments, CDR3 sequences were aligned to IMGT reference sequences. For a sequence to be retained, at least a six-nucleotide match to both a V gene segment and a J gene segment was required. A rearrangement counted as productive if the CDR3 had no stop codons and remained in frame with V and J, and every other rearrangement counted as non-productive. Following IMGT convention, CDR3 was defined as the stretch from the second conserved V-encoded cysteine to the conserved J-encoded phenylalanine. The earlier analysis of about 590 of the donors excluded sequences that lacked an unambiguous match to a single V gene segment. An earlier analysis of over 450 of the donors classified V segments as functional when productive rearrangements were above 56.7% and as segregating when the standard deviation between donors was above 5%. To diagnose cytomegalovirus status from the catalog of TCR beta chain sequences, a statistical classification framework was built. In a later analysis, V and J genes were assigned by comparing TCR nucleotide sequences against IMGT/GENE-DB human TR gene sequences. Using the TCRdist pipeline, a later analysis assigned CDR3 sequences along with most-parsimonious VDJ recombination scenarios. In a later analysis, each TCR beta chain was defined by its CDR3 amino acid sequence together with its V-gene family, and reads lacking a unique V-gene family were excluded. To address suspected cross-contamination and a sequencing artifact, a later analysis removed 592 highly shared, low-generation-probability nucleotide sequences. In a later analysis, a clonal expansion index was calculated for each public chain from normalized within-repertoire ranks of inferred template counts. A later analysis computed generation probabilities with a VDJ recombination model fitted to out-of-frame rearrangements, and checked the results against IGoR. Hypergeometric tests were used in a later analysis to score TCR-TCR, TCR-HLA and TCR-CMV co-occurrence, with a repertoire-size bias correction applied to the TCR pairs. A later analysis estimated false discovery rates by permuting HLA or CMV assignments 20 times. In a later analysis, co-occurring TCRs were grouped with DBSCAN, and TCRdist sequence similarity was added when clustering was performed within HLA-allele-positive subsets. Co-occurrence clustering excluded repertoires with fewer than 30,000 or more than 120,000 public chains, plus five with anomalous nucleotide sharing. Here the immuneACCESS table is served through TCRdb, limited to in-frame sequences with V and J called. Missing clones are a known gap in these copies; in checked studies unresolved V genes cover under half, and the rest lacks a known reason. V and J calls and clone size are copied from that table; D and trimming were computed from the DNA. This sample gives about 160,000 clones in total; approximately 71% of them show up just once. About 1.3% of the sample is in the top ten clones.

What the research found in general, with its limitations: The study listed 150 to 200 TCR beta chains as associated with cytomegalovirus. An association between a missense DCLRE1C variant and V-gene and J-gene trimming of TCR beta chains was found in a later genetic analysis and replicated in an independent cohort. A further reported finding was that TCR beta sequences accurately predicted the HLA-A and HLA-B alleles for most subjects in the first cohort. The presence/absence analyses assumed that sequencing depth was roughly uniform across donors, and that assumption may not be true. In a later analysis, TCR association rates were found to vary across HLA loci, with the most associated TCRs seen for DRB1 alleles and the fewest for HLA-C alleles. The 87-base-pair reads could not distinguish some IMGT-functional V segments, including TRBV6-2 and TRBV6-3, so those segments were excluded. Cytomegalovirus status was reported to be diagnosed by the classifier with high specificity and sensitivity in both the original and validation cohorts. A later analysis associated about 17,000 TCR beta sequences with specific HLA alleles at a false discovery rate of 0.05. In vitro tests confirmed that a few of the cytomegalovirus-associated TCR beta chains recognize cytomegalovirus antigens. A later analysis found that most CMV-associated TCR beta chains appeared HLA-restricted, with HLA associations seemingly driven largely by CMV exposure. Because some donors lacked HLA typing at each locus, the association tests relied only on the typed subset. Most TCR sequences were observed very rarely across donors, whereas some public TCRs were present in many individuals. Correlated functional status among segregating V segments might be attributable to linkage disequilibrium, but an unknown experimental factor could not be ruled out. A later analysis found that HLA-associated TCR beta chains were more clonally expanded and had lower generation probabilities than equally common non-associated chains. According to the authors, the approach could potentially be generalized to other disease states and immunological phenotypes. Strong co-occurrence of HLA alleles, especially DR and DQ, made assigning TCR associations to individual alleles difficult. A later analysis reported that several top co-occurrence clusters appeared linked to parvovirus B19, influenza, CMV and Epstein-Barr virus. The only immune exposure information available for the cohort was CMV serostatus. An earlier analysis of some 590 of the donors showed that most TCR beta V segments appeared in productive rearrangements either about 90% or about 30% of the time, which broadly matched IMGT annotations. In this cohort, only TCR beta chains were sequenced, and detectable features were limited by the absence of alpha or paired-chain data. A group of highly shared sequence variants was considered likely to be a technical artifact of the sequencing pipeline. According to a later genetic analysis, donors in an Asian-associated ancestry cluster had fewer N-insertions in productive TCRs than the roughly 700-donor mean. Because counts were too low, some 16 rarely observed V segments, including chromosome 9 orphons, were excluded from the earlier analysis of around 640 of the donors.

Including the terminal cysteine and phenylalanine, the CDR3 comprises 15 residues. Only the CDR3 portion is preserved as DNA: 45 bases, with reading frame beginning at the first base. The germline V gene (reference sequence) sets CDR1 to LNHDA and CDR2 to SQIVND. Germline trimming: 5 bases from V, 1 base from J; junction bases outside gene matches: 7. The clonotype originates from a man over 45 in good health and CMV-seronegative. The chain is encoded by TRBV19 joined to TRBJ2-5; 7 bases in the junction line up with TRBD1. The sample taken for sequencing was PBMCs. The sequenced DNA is TGTGCCAGTAGTGTCACACAGGGGAGCCAAGAGACCCAGTACTTC. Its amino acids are CASSVTQGSQETQYF. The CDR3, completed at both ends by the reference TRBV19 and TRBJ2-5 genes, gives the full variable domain DGGITQSPKYLFRKEGQNVTLSCEQNLNHDAMYWYRQDPGQGLRLIYYSQIVNDFQKGDIAEGYSVSREKKESFPLTVTSAQKNPTAFYLCASSVTQGSQETQYFGPGTRLLVL.